Below, 6 T cell receptor beta chains from the same sample are listed, as sequenced in a study of blood T cell repertoires in COVID-19. Sequencing used immunoSEQ multiplex PCR; TCRdb keeps in-frame clones, though not all of them. The data contain under 150,000 clones, 75% to 85% of them singletons. The sample comprised peripheral blood. All receptors derive from a man in his sixties with acute or convalescent COVID-19.

The chain is built from TRBV2 and TRBJ2-7; TRBD2 agrees at 7 bases. The V gene end was trimmed by 4 bases and the J gene end by 0 bases; junction bases not matched to a gene: 0. The germline V gene encodes CDR1 SNHLY and CDR2 FYNNEI. This CDR3 has 13 residues. As DNA, the CDR3 is TGTGCCAGCAGTGGCGGGGGCTCCTACGAGCAGTACTTC. As protein: CASSGGGSYEQYF.

The chain has TRBV19 and TRBJ2-7; 7 bases align to TRBD1. CDR1 LNHDA and CDR2 SQIVND come from the germline V gene (reference sequence). Trimming removed 0 bases from V and 3 bases from J; junction bases left unmatched: 8. The length of the CDR3 is 16 residues. The CDR3 DNA sequence: TGTGCCAGTAGTATAGACGGAGGACAGGTACTCTACGAGCAGTACTTC. Residues: CASSIDGGQVLYEQYF.

The chain employs TRBV5-1 and TRBJ2-5; D is perhaps TRBD1 (6 bases). The germline gives CDR1 SGHRS, CDR2 YFSETQ. The V end lost 4 bases, the J end lost 4 bases, and 17 bases lay between the germline ends. CDR3 length: 15 residues. Here the CDR3 reads CASSGGTGSLETQYF. In DNA, the CDR3 is TGCGCCAGCAGCGGCGGCACAGGGTCTTTAGAGACCCAGTACTTC.

The sample holds one count of this clone. Written as DNA, the CDR3 is TGCGCCAGCAGCACCAGGGGACTAGCGGGAGGCCGCGGGGCCACAGATACGCAGTATTTT. This sequence encodes CASSTRGLAGGRGATDTQYF. This chain connects TRBV5-1 to TRBJ2-3; TRBD2 aligns across 15 bases. CDR3 length: 20 amino acids. Per germline, CDR1 SGHRS and CDR2 YFSETQ. V lost 4 bases to trimming and J lost 2 bases; unmatched junction nucleotides: 14.

The chain has TRBV27 and TRBJ2-7; 8 positions match TRBD2. Trimming took 6 bases from V and 1 from J; bases not matched to a gene: 14. CDR1 is MNHEY and CDR2 is SMNVEV in the germline V gene (reference sequence). The CDR3 is 17 residues long. CDR3 amino acids: CASSRTGWVAGSYEQYF. CDR3 coding DNA: TGTGCCAGCAGCCGGACGGGATGGGTAGCGGGGTCCTACGAGCAGTACTTC.

The rearrangement joins TRBV28 to TRBJ1-5; TRBD1 is a possible D gene (5 bases). Trimming took off 10 bases at V and 2 bases at J, with 21 bases between the two ends. CDR1 is MDHEN and CDR2 is SYDVKM in the germline V gene. The CDR3 extends over 16 amino acids. CDR3 sequence: CATNPSIDSRNQPQHF. CDR3 sequence (DNA): TGTGCCACCAATCCCTCCATCGACAGCCGCAATCAGCCCCAGCATTTT.